Shown below are 26 T cell receptor beta chains from a single sample sequenced in a study of OX40 agonist ivuxolimab in advanced cancers. The method behind the library was the immunoSEQ multiplex PCR assay. Sourced from immuneACCESS, this table was stored by TCRdb with only in-frame sequences that have V and J called. A share of the clones is absent; for the studies checked, an unresolved V gene accounts for under half, and the remainder has no known explanation. Present in this sample are 45,000 to 70,000 clones, approximately 91% of which were seen just once. The ten most abundant clones make up 5.5% to 8% of the sample. Specimen: CD4+ or CD8+ T cells sorted from blood, collected in a trial of the OX40 agonist ivuxolimab. The receptors stem from an adult with an advanced solid tumor such as melanoma, head and neck, liver or kidney cancer.

This sequence joins TRBV19 and TRBJ1-5; D possibly corresponds to TRBD1 (6 bases). Between the trimmed V and J ends, which lost 3 bases and 2 bases, there was a span of 8 bases. The CDR3 length is 14 residues. CDR1 LNHDA and CDR2 SQIVND come from the germline V gene (reference sequence). CDR3 loop: CASSMAGGNQPQHF. The CDR3 DNA sequence: TGTGCCAGTAGTATGGCAGGGGGCAATCAGCCCCAGCATTTT.

The DNA of the CDR3 is TGCGCCAGCAGCTTGGAAAGGGAAGACACCGGGGAGCTGTTTTTT. The encoded protein is CASSLEREDTGELFF. The rearrangement joins TRBV5-1 to TRBJ2-2; D uncertain. The germline gives CDR1 SGHRS, CDR2 YFSETQ. This CDR3 is built from 15 residues. Trimming took off 0 bases at V and 3 bases at J, with 9 bases between the two ends.

This chain connects TRBV2 to TRBJ2-1; weak D call: TRBD2 (6 bases). V was pared by 5 bases and J by 7 bases, with 12 bases between. The V gene's germline CDR1 is SNHLY and CDR2 FYNNEI. This CDR3 spans 13 amino acids. The CDR3 spells CASSFDGRNEQFF. In DNA, the CDR3 is TGTGCCAGCAGTTTCGACGGGAGAAATGAGCAGTTCTTC.

This chain joins TRBV28 and TRBJ2-7; D is possibly TRBD1 (5 bases). Germline CDR1 MDHEN, CDR2 SYDVKM. Trimming stripped 3 bases from V and 3 bases from J, with 18 bases between. The CDR3 sequence is 16 residues long. In DNA, the CDR3 is TGTGCCAGCAGTTTCGGTCGGTGGGGCCGTAACTACGAGCAGTACTTC. Translating gives CASSFGRWGRNYEQYF.

This clone was observed a single time. The chain joins TRBV5-1 to TRBJ2-3, with D maybe TRBD2 (5 bases). Germline lookup yields CDR1 SGHRS and CDR2 YFSETQ. The CDR3 sequence is 16 residues long. V lost 0 bases and J lost 4, with 15 bases in between. CDR3 DNA: TGCGCCAGCAGCTTGGAATCGCGGCAGGAGGCAGATACGCAGTATTTT. This codes for CASSLESRQEADTQYF.

This clone was counted a few times. The chain recombines TRBV7-8 with TRBJ1-2; D call uncertain. Germline CDR1 SGHVS, CDR2 FQNEAQ. V lost 5 bases and J lost 4, with 8 bases in between. The CDR3 extends over 12 amino acids. DNA of the CDR3: TGTGCCAGCAGCGCGGGCGGCTATGGCTACACCTTC. Its translation: CASSAGGYGYTF. The variable domain in full, with the rest retrieved from reference TRBV7-8 and TRBJ1-2, is GAGVSQSPRYKVAKRGQDVALRCDPISGHVSLFWYQQALGQGPEFLTYFQNEAQLDKSGLPSDRFFAERPEGSVSTLKIQRTQQEDSAVYLCASSAGGYGYTFGSGTRLTVV.

The count of this clone is one. V and J are TRBV11-2 and TRBJ2-3; D might be TRBD1 (5 bases). Germline V gene lookup returns CDR1 SGHAT and CDR2 FQNNGV. CDR3 size: 14 residues. V lost 0 bases, J lost 8 bases, and 12 bases lay in between. The CDR3 sequence: CASSLDRRVATQYF. As DNA, the CDR3 is TGTGCCAGCAGCTTAGATCGCAGGGTGGCTACGCAGTATTTT.

CDR3 nucleotides: TGTGCCAGCACAAGCCCGGGATTGGGGTACAATGAGCAGTTCTTC. Protein sequence: CASTSPGLGYNEQFF. This sequence joins TRBV7-9 and TRBJ2-1, with D possibly TRBD2 on 5 matching bases. CDR3 length equals 15 residues. Trimming pared 7 bases from V and 4 bases from J, leaving 17 bases between. The germline V gene encodes CDR1 SEHNR and CDR2 FQNEAQ (reference sequence).

As for this clone: The sample holds other DNA sequences that translate to the same CDR3. This sequence joins TRBV4-1 and TRBJ1-2; the D gene is possibly TRBD1 (6 bases). V dropped 1 base and J dropped 2 bases, with 8 bases sitting between them. Looked up from germline, CDR1 is MGHRA and CDR2 is YSYEKL. This CDR3 spans 14 amino acids. The CDR3 sequence is CASSQGGGNYGYTF. The CDR3, as DNA: TGCGCCAGCAGCCAAGGAGGGGGGAACTATGGCTACACCTTC.

This CDR3 is CAWSEQTNYGYTF. The CDR3 region has the DNA TGTGCCTGGAGTGAACAGACAAACTATGGCTACACCTTC. The gene calls are TRBV30 and TRBJ1-2; no clear D gene. This CDR3 comprises 13 residues. Germline CDR1 and CDR2: GTSNPN and SVGIG (reference sequence). Trimming took 1 base from V and 2 from J, leaving 8 bases between them.

The genes are TRBV28 and TRBJ2-7; 7 bases match TRBD2. Per germline, CDR1 MDHEN and CDR2 SYDVKM. Trimming at V came to 6 bases and at J to 2 bases, leaving 4 bases not matched to a gene. The CDR3 length is 13 residues. Here the CDR3 reads CASSPTSPYEQYF. The CDR3 nucleotides read TGTGCCAGCAGCCCGACTAGCCCCTACGAGCAGTACTTC.

In regard to this clone: Other DNA sequences in this sample translate to the same CDR3. CDR3 residues: CASSYGLAGPTDTQYF. The CDR3 bases are TGTGCCAGCAGCTACGGACTAGCGGGACCCACAGATACGCAGTATTTT. The chain is built from TRBV5-6 and TRBJ2-3, with TRBD2 matching over 12 bases. V gave up 3 bases and J gave up 2 bases; unmatched junction bases: 4. The CDR3 has 16 residues. The germline V gene has CDR1 SGHDT and CDR2 YYEEEE.

V gene TRBV7-9 combines with J gene TRBJ2-3; 10 positions agree with TRBD2. V was clipped by 1 base and J by 1 base; unmatched bases: 2. The CDR3 has 16 residues. Per germline, CDR1 SEHNR and CDR2 FQNEAQ (reference sequence). The CDR3 DNA follows: TGTGCCAGCAGCTTAGTAGCGGGAGGTGGCACAGATACGCAGTATTTT. Translation: CASSLVAGGGTDTQYF.

This chain links TRBV7-3 with TRBJ2-1, with D uncertain. CDR3 length: 14 residues. Germline loops: CDR1 SGHTA, CDR2 FQGTGA. The V gene lost 2 bases and the J gene lost 7 bases, with 12 bases spanning the gap. CDR3 nucleotide sequence: TGTGCCAGCAGCTTAGAACCGCTGAGTAATGAGCAGTTCTTC. This encodes CASSLEPLSNEQFF.

The chain uses TRBV6-5 and TRBJ1-2, with TRBD1 matching over 9 bases. CDR1 is MNHEY and CDR2 is SVGAGI in the germline V gene. The CDR3 spans 15 residues. V was clipped by 2 bases and J by 7 bases; unmatched bases: 8. The CDR3: CASSYPGQGIGGYTF. CDR3 DNA: TGTGCCAGCAGTTACCCGGGACAGGGTATCGGTGGCTACACCTTC.

The chain combines TRBV7-8 with TRBJ1-2; a weak D match, TRBD1 (5 bases). The V end lost 4 bases, the J end lost 8 bases, and 17 bases lay between the germline ends. Germline V lookup: CDR1 SGHVS, CDR2 FQNEAQ. The CDR3 has 14 amino acids. CDR3 in amino acids: CASSSNSGSWGYTF. CDR3 DNA: TGTGCCAGCAGCTCAAACTCAGGGTCTTGGGGCTACACCTTC.

This sequence joins TRBV2 and TRBJ2-4, with D unresolved. Germline V gene data show CDR1 as SNHLY and CDR2 as FYNNEI. The germline V and J ends were trimmed by 4 bases and 0 bases, with 13 bases remaining between them. The CDR3 is made up of 16 amino acids. The CDR3 here is CASSAGGTLAKNIQYF. As DNA, the CDR3 is TGTGCCAGCAGTGCGGGCGGAACTCTAGCCAAAAACATTCAGTACTTC. The complete variable domain, with remaining parts taken from reference TRBV2 and TRBJ2-4, reads EPEVTQTPSHQVTQMGQEVILRCVPISNHLYFYWYRQILGQKVEFLVSFYNNEISEKSEIFDDQFSVERPDGSNFTLKIRSTKLEDSAMYFCASSAGGTLAKNIQYFGAGTRLSVL.

The V and J genes are TRBV28 and TRBJ2-1; D is undetermined. V gave up 7 bases and J gave up 10 bases, with 17 bases separating them. There are 13 residues in the CDR3. Germline lookup yields CDR1 MDHEN and CDR2 SYDVKM. The CDR3 DNA is TGTGCCAGCACCCTAAACCCCCACGGGGAGCAGTTCTTC. It codes for CASTLNPHGEQFF.

The chain employs TRBV27 and TRBJ2-5, with D tentatively TRBD1 (6 bases). V gave up 6 bases and J gave up 5 bases, with 13 bases separating them. Germline CDR1 reads MNHEY; CDR2 reads SMNVEV (reference sequence). There are 13 residues in the CDR3. The CDR3 DNA sequence: TGTGCCAGCAGCAGGGCAGGGGTGGAGACCCAGTACTTC. It codes for CASSRAGVETQYF.

The V and J genes are TRBV6-5 and TRBJ2-3; a weak D match, TRBD1 (6 bases). CDR1 is MNHEY, CDR2 SVGAGI, per germline. V was shortened by 2 bases and J by 1 base, with 13 bases between the two germline ends. CDR3 size: 16 residues. Written as DNA, the CDR3 is TGTGCCAGCAGTTACCGAGGGTACAGGGGCACAGATACGCAGTATTTT. Translated, it gives CASSYRGYRGTDTQYF.

The V and J genes are TRBV11-2 and TRBJ2-5, with 8 bases fitting TRBD2. CDR3 length equals 16 residues. Germline loops: CDR1 SGHAT, CDR2 FQNNGV. V lost 7 bases and J lost 5; bases outside the gene matches: 15. The CDR3 reads CASKFTPPGGVETQYF. CDR3 bases: TGTGCCAGCAAATTCACTCCCCCGGGAGGGGTTGAGACCCAGTACTTC.

The chain is built from TRBV28 and TRBJ1-2; unclear D gene. Trimming pared 7 bases from V and 8 bases from J, leaving 17 bases between. The germline V gene encodes CDR1 MDHEN and CDR2 SYDVKM. The CDR3 has 13 amino acids. CDR3 DNA: TGTGCCAGCATTTCCCGGCTGACCCGGGGCTACACCTTC. Encoded protein: CASISRLTRGYTF.

This chain links TRBV5-1 with TRBJ2-7; tentative D call: TRBD2 (6 bases). V was trimmed by 2 bases and J by 1 base, leaving 13 bases between them. The CDR3 is made up of 15 amino acids. Germline CDR1 is SGHRS and CDR2 is YFSETQ. The CDR3 DNA is TGCGCCAGCAGCTTAACGCGGGGAGAGTCCTACGAGCAGTACTTC. It translates to CASSLTRGESYEQYF.

The chain employs TRBV5-1 and TRBJ2-5, with a weak D call TRBD1 (6 bases). The germline V gene has CDR1 SGHRS and CDR2 YFSETQ. There are 15 residues in the CDR3. The ends were cut back, 4 bases at V and 2 bases at J, with 15 bases in the middle. Written as DNA, the CDR3 is TGCGCCAGCAGCCTACCGACAGGCAAACAAGAGACCCAGTACTTC. Translating it yields CASSLPTGKQETQYF.

V and J are TRBV11-2 and TRBJ2-2; TRBD2 matches 8 bases. V trimming: 1 base; J trimming: 4 bases; junction bases outside the gene matches: 5. This CDR3 contains 16 residues. Germline V gene lookup returns CDR1 SGHAT and CDR2 FQNNGV. The CDR3 DNA reads TGTGCCAGCAGCTTAGGTACTAGCGGATTCACCGGGGAGCTGTTTTTT. Amino acids: CASSLGTSGFTGELFF. Full variable domain (rest looked up from reference TRBV11-2 and TRBJ2-2): EAGVAQSPRYKIIEKRQSVAFWCNPISGHATLYWYQQILGQGPKLLIQFQNNGVVDDSQLPKDRFSAERLKGVDSTLKIQPAKLEDSAVYLCASSLGTSGFTGELFFGEGSRLTVL.

The chain combines TRBV19 with TRBJ2-1; D might be TRBD2 (7 bases). Looked up from germline, CDR1 is LNHDA and CDR2 is SQIVND (reference sequence). V lost 8 bases and J 5 bases, leaving 16 bases between the germline ends. The CDR3 contains 14 residues. The CDR3 sequence is CASRGVGANNEQFF. CDR3 bases: TGTGCCAGTCGGGGGGTGGGGGCCAACAATGAGCAGTTCTTC.